This T cell receptor beta chain originates from a study of cytomegalovirus exposure and HLA in healthy donors (dated by TCRdb to 2016 to 2017). In the study overall: An earlier analysis of roughly 630 of the donors reported approximately 270 Gb of sequence data and 100 million to 140 million unique TCR beta sequences from approximately 180 million T cells. Approximately 310 gigabases of sequencing data and around 85 million unique TCR sequences made up an early release that covered approximately 700 HLA-typed donors. Along with the approximately 700-subject first cohort, a separate validation cohort of around 110 different subjects was used. Among 398 genotyped donors of the cohort, an average of around 240,000 unique TCR beta nucleotide sequences were sequenced per donor, roughly 20% of them non-productive. Rather than drawing on any new phenotypic data, the later analysis identified candidate immune exposures from TCR beta sequences and the way those sequences occurred across donors. Every repertoire in the discovery cohort had been generated on one and the same sequencing platform. Among the roughly 380 genotyped donors, around 81% belonged to the genetic ancestry cluster associated with self-reported Caucasian donors. Roughly 5 DR-DQ haplotypes were handled as single units for association and clustering, since linkage in the cohort was strong. A later genetic analysis took genome-wide SNP genotypes for 398 of the 666 donors and used that subset as a discovery cohort. The T cell repertoires of some 700 subjects were profiled by immunosequencing and related to cytomegalovirus serostatus. To decide whether each TCR beta V gene segment behaved as functional or pseudogenic, an earlier analysis of nearly 600 of the donors relied on high-throughput TCR beta sequencing. High-throughput TCR immunosequencing, statistical association of individual TCRs with disease status, and machine learning were combined to predict cytomegalovirus infection status. The study was designed to test whether signatures of past pathogen exposure could be identified by cataloging public T cell receptors. A later analysis re-examined previously published TCR beta repertoires from several hundred donors and added high-resolution HLA genotyping to investigate patterns of TCR occurrence. The number of typed donors differed by locus: about 620-640 for A, B, C, DRB1 and DQB1; about 520 for DQA1; approximately 610 for DPA1; and around 450 for DPB1. Donor age, sex, ethnicity and CMV serostatus were collected together with the repertoire data. Class I and class II HLA loci were covered by the typing at four-digit resolution. What the study reported, not specific to this receptor: The presence/absence analyses assumed that sequencing depth was roughly uniform across donors, and that assumption may not be true. V-gene and J-gene trimming of TCR beta chains was associated with a missense DCLRE1C variant in a later genetic analysis, and the association was replicated in an independent cohort. The 87-base-pair reads could not distinguish some IMGT-functional V segments, including TRBV6-2 and TRBV6-3, so those segments were excluded. The study gave a list of 150 to 200 TCR beta chains associated with cytomegalovirus. HLA typing was unavailable for some donors at each locus, so association tests used only the typed subset. In vitro tests confirmed that a few of the cytomegalovirus-associated TCR beta chains recognize cytomegalovirus antigens. Immune exposure information for the cohort was limited to CMV serostatus. Cytomegalovirus status was reported to be diagnosed by the classifier with high specificity and sensitivity in both the original and validation cohorts. A further reported finding was that TCR beta sequences accurately predicted the HLA-A and HLA-B alleles for most subjects in the first cohort. A later analysis found that HLA-associated TCR beta chains were more clonally expanded and had lower generation probabilities than equally common non-associated chains. The earlier analysis of some 560 of the donors excluded around 17 rarely observed V segments, including chromosome 9 orphons, because counts were too low. In an earlier analysis of a few hundred of the donors, most TCR beta V segments were observed in productive rearrangements about 90% or about 30% of the time, broadly matching IMGT annotations. Compared with the roughly 670-donor mean, donors in an Asian-associated ancestry cluster had fewer N-insertions in productive TCRs, according to a later genetic analysis. According to the authors, the approach could potentially be generalized to other disease states and immunological phenotypes. A cluster of highly shared sequence variants was judged likely to be a technical artifact of the sequencing pipeline. The cohort was sequenced for TCR beta chains only, and without alpha or paired-chain data the features that could be detected were limited. In a later analysis, TCR association rates were found to vary across HLA loci, with the most associated TCRs seen for DRB1 alleles and the fewest for HLA-C alleles. A later analysis reported that several top co-occurrence clusters appeared linked to parvovirus B19, influenza, CMV and Epstein-Barr virus. Linkage disequilibrium might explain the correlated functional status among segregating V segments, but an unknown experimental factor could not be excluded. According to a later analysis, most CMV-associated TCR beta chains appeared to be HLA-restricted, and the HLA associations seemed to be driven largely by CMV exposure. Assigning TCR associations to individual alleles was difficult when HLA alleles, especially DR and DQ, strongly co-occurred. At a false discovery rate of 0.05, a later analysis linked some 17,000 TCR beta sequences to specific HLA alleles. Most TCR sequences were observed very rarely across donors, whereas some public TCRs were present in many individuals.

Details on this clone: Its cognate antigen has yet to be identified. The record has no base qualities; no much larger clone is one base away.

The cohort comprised 670 or so healthy bone marrow donors. All cohort members were sampled while nominally healthy, although unrecorded immune exposures were likely present. The donor tested CMV seropositive and was one of the 289 seropositive cohort members. A peripheral blood sample was provided by each donor, and peripheral blood mononuclear cells were used for TCR beta sequencing. The Qiagen DNeasy Blood Extraction Kit was used to extract genomic DNA from the blood cell samples. Library generation was performed with the immunoSEQ multiplex PCR assay. A mixture of 60 forward primers for TCR Vbeta segments and 13 reverse primers for TCR Jbeta segments was used in the multiplex PCR. Amplification of the CDR3 region of rearranged TCR beta genes was performed with a multiplex PCR assay on genomic DNA. Amplified TCR beta libraries were sequenced as 87-base-pair reads on the Illumina HiSeq System. The paper's data handling went like this. In a later analysis, some 80 million unique TCR beta chains were counted across the roughly 610 repertoires, and roughly 11 million of these chains were shared by at least two donors. Raw reads were error-corrected and collapsed into unique sequences by a nearest-neighbor algorithm in which closely related sequences were merged to remove PCR and sequencing errors. CDR3 sequences were aligned to IMGT reference sequences to assign V, D and J gene segments. For a sequence to be retained, a match of at least six nucleotides to both a V gene segment and a J gene segment was required. A rearrangement was called productive if the CDR3 had no stop codons and remained in frame with V and J, and every other rearrangement was called non-productive. CDR3 was defined by IMGT convention, running from the second conserved V-encoded cysteine to the conserved J-encoded phenylalanine. The earlier analysis of about 560 of the donors excluded any sequence lacking an unambiguous match to a single V gene segment. An earlier analysis of almost 600 of the donors classified V segments as functional when productive rearrangements were above 56.7% and as segregating when the standard deviation between donors was above 5%. To diagnose cytomegalovirus status from the catalog of TCR beta chain sequences, a statistical classification framework was built. A later analysis assigned V and J genes by comparing TCR nucleotide sequences with IMGT/GENE-DB human TR gene sequences. The TCRdist pipeline was used in a later analysis to assign CDR3 sequences and most-parsimonious VDJ recombination scenarios. In a later analysis, each TCR beta chain was defined by its CDR3 amino acid sequence together with its V-gene family, and reads without a unique V-gene family were excluded. As a way to deal with suspected cross-contamination and a sequencing artifact, a later analysis dropped roughly 620 nucleotide sequences that were highly shared and had low generation probability. For each public chain, a later analysis derived a clonal expansion index from normalized ranks of inferred template counts within each repertoire. A later analysis computed generation probabilities with a VDJ recombination model fitted to out-of-frame rearrangements, and checked the results against IGoR. In a later analysis, TCR-TCR, TCR-HLA and TCR-CMV co-occurrence was scored with hypergeometric tests, and a repertoire-size bias correction was applied to TCR pairs. To estimate false discovery rates, a later analysis permuted the HLA or CMV assignments 20 times. A later analysis grouped co-occurring TCRs with DBSCAN, adding TCRdist sequence similarity when clustering within HLA-allele-positive subsets. Repertoires with fewer than 30,000 or more than 120,000 public chains, plus five repertoires with anomalous nucleotide sharing, were excluded from co-occurrence clustering. TCRdb took this table from immuneACCESS and kept in-frame rearrangements with V and J called. Such tables lack part of the clones; where checked against another copy, unresolved V genes explain under half of the gap, and the rest is unexplained. V and J calls and clone size follow that table, whereas D and trimming were derived from the DNA. The sample table records about 150,000 clones; roughly 80% of these occur just once. Roughly 4% of the sample is in the top ten clones.

There are 14 amino acids in the CDR3, from cysteine to phenylalanine inclusive. The sequence is cut down to CDR3 DNA, 42 bases in frame from base 1. Trimming at the junction amounts to 0 bases on V and 5 bases on J, and the germline ends lie 12 bases apart. The germline V gene specifies SGHRS as CDR1 and YFSETQ as CDR2. This receptor was obtained from a woman aged 40 to 50 in good health and CMV-seropositive. Recombination joined TRBV5-1 with TRBJ2-7; matching of 5 bases hints at TRBD1 as the D gene. Material for sequencing was PBMCs. The DNA sequence follows: TGCGCCAGCAGCTTGGAGGCCAGGGCCAACGAGCAGTACTTC. Its amino acids are CASSLEARANEQYF.